The 13 T cell receptor beta chains listed next were all sequenced from one sample in a study of CD8+ T cells in alopecia areata. Isolated RNA was reverse transcribed into cDNA used as the sequencing template. Only in-frame clones appear in the TCRdb table, and some are missing; sequencing was by immunoSEQ multiplex PCR. This sample has 120,000 or so clones, with around 64% found just once. Sequences were obtained from CD4+ T cells sorted from blood. The receptors were sampled from a human donor in good health.

The rearrangement joins TRBV19 to TRBJ1-5, with TRBD1 as a possible D gene (6 bases). V was clipped by 4 bases and J by 7 bases, with 8 bases between them. This CDR3 comprises 12 residues. Per germline, CDR1 LNHDA and CDR2 SQIVND (reference sequence). The CDR3 coding sequence is TGTGCCAGTAGTAAGGGGGGCCAGCCCCAGCATTTT. Amino acid sequence: CASSKGGQPQHF.

The rearrangement joins TRBV5-1 to TRBJ2-5; unclear D gene. Germline V gives CDR1 SGHRS, CDR2 YFSETQ. The CDR3 is 14 residues long. Deletions cut 2 bases from V and 2 bases from J, with 10 bases between. CDR3 nucleotide sequence: TGCGCCAGCAGCTTCAGTCCGGATCAAGAGACCCAGTACTTC. It codes for CASSFSPDQETQYF.

The chain combines TRBV19 with TRBJ2-5, with 7 nucleotides matching TRBD2. The CDR3 contains 14 residues. V lost 9 bases, J lost 5 bases, and 12 bases stayed unmatched. The germline V gene encodes CDR1 LNHDA and CDR2 SQIVND (reference sequence). The CDR3 protein is CASSQQGGPETQYF. The CDR3 bases are TGTGCCAGCTCTCAGCAGGGAGGGCCCGAGACCCAGTACTTC. Full variable domain (missing parts from reference TRBV19 and TRBJ2-5): DGGITQSPKYLFRKEGQNVTLSCEQNLNHDAMYWYRQDPGQGLRLIYYSQIVNDFQKGDIAEGYSVSREKKESFPLTVTSAQKNPTAFYLCASSQQGGPETQYFGPGTRLLVL.

The chain couples TRBV4-1 to TRBJ2-5; 10 positions match TRBD1. After removal of 0 bases from V and 2 bases from J, the junction contained 0 bases not matched to a gene. This CDR3 comprises 15 residues. The germline CDR1 and CDR2 sequences are MGHRA and YSYEKL. In DNA, the CDR3 is TGCGCCAGCAGCCAAGAGGACAGGGGGCAAGAGACCCAGTACTTC. It encodes CASSQEDRGQETQYF.

The V and J genes are TRBV27 and TRBJ2-7; D assignment may be TRBD1 or TRBD2 (5 bases each). The germline V gene has CDR1 MNHEY and CDR2 SMNVEV (reference sequence). The CDR3 is made up of 13 amino acids. The V end was cut by 2 bases, the J end by 2 bases, with 7 bases between. CDR3 in DNA: TGTGCCAGCAGTTTACTGGGGGCCTACGAGCAGTACTTC. This translates into CASSLLGAYEQYF.

The CDR3 nucleotides are TGTGCCAGCAGCTTAGGACAAAGAGGGGAGACCCAGTACTTC. It encodes CASSLGQRGETQYF. The chain employs TRBV7-2 and TRBJ2-5; TRBD2 might be the D (5 bases). The CDR3 totals 14 residues. CDR1 and CDR2 (germline): SGHTA, FQGNSA. V was clipped by 1 base and J by 5 bases, with 11 bases between them.

The rearrangement uses TRBV19 and TRBJ1-2; D is unresolved. The length of the CDR3 is 13 residues. Trimming left V 3 bases short and J 5 bases short, with 10 bases between. The germline CDR1 and CDR2 sequences are LNHDA and SQIVND (reference sequence). The CDR3 DNA reads TGTGCCAGTAGTATTAGGACCGAGTATGGCTACACCTTC. As protein: CASSIRTEYGYTF.

This clone has only a few counts. The chain carries TRBV6-1 and TRBJ1-2, with D unresolved. The V end was cut by 7 bases, the J end by 7 bases, with 22 bases between. The CDR3 runs to 15 residues. Germline assignment: CDR1 MNHNS and CDR2 SASEGT. CDR3: CASTLPPRAPFGYTF. The CDR3 region has the DNA TGTGCCAGCACCCTTCCCCCTCGGGCCCCCTTTGGCTACACCTTC.

This chain links TRBV29-1 with TRBJ1-5, with 12 nucleotides matching TRBD1. The CDR3 covers 17 residues. CDR1 and CDR2 (germline): SQVTM, ANQGSEA. V trimming: 4 bases; J trimming: 1 base; junction bases outside the gene matches: 8. The CDR3 spells CSVALGTGGGSNQPQHF. The CDR3 nucleotides read TGCAGCGTTGCCCTCGGGACAGGGGGCGGCAGCAATCAGCCCCAGCATTTT.

The rearrangement uses TRBV29-1 and TRBJ2-2; D unresolved. V gave up 2 bases and J gave up 4 bases, with 5 bases separating them. CDR1 is SQVTM and CDR2 is ANQGSEA in the germline V gene. This CDR3 contains 12 residues. In nucleotides, the CDR3 is TGCAGCGTTGAACACGTCACCGGGGAGCTGTTTTTT. Encoded protein: CSVEHVTGELFF.

V and J are TRBV7-2 and TRBJ2-3; D is uncertain. Looked up from germline, CDR1 is SGHTA and CDR2 is FQGNSA. The CDR3 extends over 14 amino acids. Trimming stripped 5 bases from V and 1 base from J, with 10 bases between. CDR3 protein: CASSPGERTDTQYF. CDR3 bases: TGTGCCAGCAGCCCAGGCGAACGCACAGATACGCAGTATTTT.

This chain connects TRBV2 to TRBJ1-1; no firm D call. Germline values: CDR1 SNHLY, CDR2 FYNNEI. Between the trimmed V and J ends, which lost 7 bases and 1 base, there was a span of 10 bases. The CDR3 runs to 13 residues. The CDR3 sequence is CASNPGSNTEAFF. CDR3 coding DNA: TGTGCCAGCAATCCGGGGTCGAACACTGAAGCTTTCTTT.

Only a few counts were recorded for this clone. The genes are TRBV29-1 and TRBJ1-2; 9 bases fit TRBD1. This CDR3 region has 12 residues. J lost 5 bases, V lost 6 bases, and 4 bases had no gene match. Germline CDR1 reads SQVTM; CDR2 reads ANQGSEA. The CDR3 nucleotides read TGCAGCGTCTCAGGACAGGGGTATGGCTACACCTTC. Its translation: CSVSGQGYGYTF.